This entry lists 24 T cell receptor beta chains sequenced from one sample in a study of shared clonotypes between healthy human individuals. Naive CD8 cells lacked CD45RO and underwent positive selection for CCR7, leaving out terminally differentiated effector memory CD45RA+ cells. TCRdb's copy holds only in-frame clones and misses some; the assay was immunoSEQ multiplex PCR. The sample has fewer than 1 million clones, 95% to 97% seen once. Source material: naive CD8+ T cells sorted from blood. These receptors all come from a man aged 25-40 years in good health.

This chain joins TRBV9 and TRBJ1-3; tentatively, D is TRBD1 (6 bases). Germline V lookup: CDR1 SGDLS, CDR2 YYNGEE. There are 14 residues in the CDR3. V shed 0 bases and J shed 8 bases, with 12 bases lying between them. The CDR3 spells CASSVAQGIDTIYF. DNA of the CDR3: TGTGCCAGCAGCGTAGCACAGGGTATAGACACCATATATTTT.

The chain carries TRBV29-1 and TRBJ2-1; 8 bases are a match to TRBD2. This CDR3 spans 14 amino acids. Trimming at V came to 7 bases and at J to 4 bases, leaving 9 bases not matched to a gene. Germline V lookup: CDR1 SQVTM, CDR2 ANQGSEA. The CDR3 DNA reads as TGCAGCGCCGCACTAGCGGCCGGTTACAATGAGCAGTTCTTC. Translation: CSAALAAGYNEQFF.

V gene TRBV29-1 combines with J gene TRBJ2-7; 7 bases are a match to TRBD2. The CDR3 covers 14 residues. The trim removed 5 bases at V and 2 bases at J, leaving 9 bases unmatched. In germline, CDR1 is SQVTM, CDR2 ANQGSEA. The CDR3 sequence is CSVLAVGPPYEQYF. The CDR3 DNA is TGCAGCGTTCTAGCGGTCGGACCCCCCTACGAGCAGTACTTC.

In nucleotides, the CDR3 is TGTGCCAGCAGCTTAGATGGACTAGCGGGAGACCTACAGCACACAGATACGCAGTATTTT. Amino acids: CASSLDGLAGDLQHTDTQYF. V gene TRBV11-2 combines with J gene TRBJ2-3, with 13 bases aligning to TRBD2. The CDR3 runs to 20 residues. CDR1 SGHAT and CDR2 FQNNGV come from the germline V gene. The V gene end was trimmed by 0 bases and the J gene end by 2 bases; junction bases not matched to a gene: 11.

The chain carries TRBV5-5 and TRBJ2-1, with 12 bases identical to TRBD2. Trimming at V came to 2 bases and at J to 8 bases, leaving 2 bases not matched to a gene. Germline CDR1 is SGHKS and CDR2 is YYEKEE (reference sequence). The CDR3 consists of 14 residues. The CDR3 protein is CASSFLAGGYEQFF. The CDR3 nucleotides are TGTGCCAGCAGCTTCCTAGCGGGAGGGTATGAGCAGTTCTTC.

The J gene is TRBJ2-1, the V gene TRBV27, with 7 positions matching TRBD2. Germline V lookup: CDR1 MNHEY, CDR2 SMNVEV (reference sequence). J was trimmed by 2 bases and V by 7 bases; bases with no gene match: 2. The CDR3 loop spans 13 amino acids. The CDR3 protein is CASMAGAYNEQFF. The CDR3 coding sequence is TGTGCCAGCATGGCGGGAGCCTACAATGAGCAGTTCTTC.

The chain combines TRBV6-5 with TRBJ2-7; D might be TRBD2 (5 bases). The CDR3 runs 14 residues. V was trimmed by 0 bases and J by 5 bases, leaving 11 bases between them. Germline V gene lookup returns CDR1 MNHEY and CDR2 SVGAGI. The CDR3 nucleotides are TGTGCCAGCAGTTACTCGGCGGTCGGGGACGAGCAGTACTTC. Translating gives CASSYSAVGDEQYF.

This chain uses TRBV7-2 with TRBJ1-1; D call uncertain. The CDR3 extends over 16 amino acids. Germline V gives CDR1 SGHTA, CDR2 FQGNSA. Trimming left V 5 bases short and J 0 bases short, with 16 bases between. CDR3 sequence: CASSLELTRLNTEAFF. The CDR3 nucleotides are TGTGCCAGCAGCCTGGAGTTGACACGGCTGAACACTGAAGCTTTCTTT.

As to this clone: The same CDR3 arises from other DNA sequences in this sample as well. The chain combines TRBV7-9 with TRBJ1-5, with a weak D call TRBD1 (5 bases). V lost 5 bases to trimming and J lost 2 bases, with 10 bases between them. The CDR3 has 14 amino acids. The germline V gene has CDR1 SEHNR and CDR2 FQNEAQ (reference sequence). DNA of the CDR3: TGTGCCAGCAGCCCCGACAGAGGCAATCAGCCCCAGCATTTT. Translated: CASSPDRGNQPQHF. Full variable domain (missing parts from reference TRBV7-9 and TRBJ1-5): DTGVSQNPRHKITKRGQNVTFRCDPISEHNRLYWYRQTLGQGPEFLTYFQNEAQLEKSRLLSDRFSAERPKGSFSTLEIQRTEQGDSAMYLCASSPDRGNQPQHFGDGTRLSIL.

The chain's CDR3 is CASSILVGEFYEQYF. The CDR3 nucleotides are TGTGCCAGTAGTATTTTGGTCGGGGAATTCTACGAGCAGTACTTC. The chain links TRBV19 to TRBJ2-7; perhaps TRBD2 as D (5 bases). The CDR3 has 15 amino acids. V dropped 3 bases and J dropped 3 bases, with 15 bases sitting between them. Germline V gene lookup returns CDR1 LNHDA and CDR2 SQIVND (reference sequence).

V usage is TRBV10-1 and J usage is TRBJ2-7; tentatively, D is TRBD1 or TRBD2 (6 bases each). V was shortened by 3 bases and J by 3 bases, with 12 bases between the two germline ends. This CDR3 has 14 residues. Germline assignment: CDR1 WNHNN and CDR2 SYGVQD (reference sequence). The CDR3 sequence: CASSDPGADYEQYF. Written as DNA, the CDR3 is TGCGCCAGCAGTGATCCGGGGGCGGACTACGAGCAGTACTTC.

The rearrangement joins TRBV5-1 to TRBJ2-2; tentatively, D is TRBD2 (5 bases). The CDR3 extends over 14 amino acids. V was shortened by 4 bases and J by 6 bases, with 13 bases between the two germline ends. The germline V gene has CDR1 SGHRS and CDR2 YFSETQ. DNA for the CDR3: TGCGCCAGCAGCGGCGAACTAGTTTCCGGGGAGCTGTTTTTT. It encodes CASSGELVSGELFF.

This chain links TRBV9 with TRBJ1-1; D is uncertain. Trimming removed 0 bases from V and 1 base from J, with 10 bases in between. The CDR3 runs to 15 residues. Germline lookup yields CDR1 SGDLS and CDR2 YYNGEE. The DNA for the CDR3 is TGTGCCAGCAGCGTAGTCGGAGGGCGGAACACTGAAGCTTTCTTT. This codes for CASSVVGGRNTEAFF.

The chain links TRBV29-1 to TRBJ1-1, with a weak D call TRBD1 (6 bases). V was trimmed by 5 bases and J by 11 bases, leaving 15 bases between them. Germline values: CDR1 SQVTM, CDR2 ANQGSEA. This CDR3 spans 11 amino acids. For the CDR3, the DNA is TGCAGCGTTAAGGGGGGATTCCGGGCTTTCTTT. Its translation: CSVKGGFRAFF.

The V call is TRBV7-9, the J call TRBJ2-7, with D unclear. Germline V gene sequence: CDR1 SEHNR, CDR2 FQNEAQ (reference sequence). CDR3 length equals 15 residues. V dropped 4 bases and J dropped 1 base, with 14 bases sitting between them. The DNA for the CDR3 is TGTGCCAGCAGCTCGCCCACTCGGGCATCCTACGAGCAGTACTTC. Protein: CASSSPTRASYEQYF.

The chain uses TRBV7-6 and TRBJ2-7; D call uncertain. The V end was cut by 5 bases, the J end by 0 bases, with 5 bases between. The germline V gene encodes CDR1 SGHVS and CDR2 FNYEAQ. This CDR3 comprises 12 residues. The CDR3 coding sequence is TGTGCCAGCAGCCTAAACTCCTACGAGCAGTACTTC. Amino acids: CASSLNSYEQYF.

The chain has TRBV6-5 and TRBJ1-1, with D possibly matching TRBD1 (5 bases). CDR1 is MNHEY, CDR2 SVGAGI, per germline. The CDR3 length is 12 residues. Trimming cost V 6 bases and J 8 bases, with 13 bases left between them. The CDR3 spells CASSRDGYEAFF. CDR3 bases: TGTGCCAGCAGCCGGGACGGCTACGAAGCTTTCTTT.

This clone was found once. The chain joins TRBV28 to TRBJ1-5; a weak D match, TRBD1 (5 bases). Germline lookup yields CDR1 MDHEN and CDR2 SYDVKM. V was cut by 5 bases and J by 9 bases, with 23 bases left in between. CDR3 size: 16 residues. The chain's CDR3 is CASSPLAVSGLLPQHF. For the CDR3, the DNA is TGTGCCAGCAGTCCCTTGGCGGTGTCAGGGTTATTGCCCCAGCATTTT.

This chain joins TRBV4-1 and TRBJ2-7; no clear D gene. The CDR3 extends over 13 amino acids. Between the trimmed V and J ends, which lost 1 base and 5 bases, there was a span of 9 bases. The germline V gene has CDR1 MGHRA and CDR2 YSYEKL. The DNA of the CDR3 is TGCGCCAGCAGCCAAGTAGGGTTAGACGAGCAGTACTTC. Translating gives CASSQVGLDEQYF.

This clone was detected only once. The J gene is TRBJ2-3, the V gene TRBV27; no clear D. Germline assignment: CDR1 MNHEY and CDR2 SMNVEV (reference sequence). This CDR3 region has 12 residues. V was shortened by 4 bases and J by 8 bases, with 10 bases between the two germline ends. The CDR3 region has the DNA TGTGCCAGCAGTTCTGGGTTAGGTACGCAGTATTTT. Translated: CASSSGLGTQYF.

This sequence joins TRBV6-1 and TRBJ2-3; D possibly corresponds to TRBD1 (5 bases). The CDR3 is 16 amino acids. The germline gives CDR1 MNHNS, CDR2 SASEGT. V was cut by 1 base and J by 5 bases, with 16 bases left in between. This chain's CDR3 is CASSEGVRNQGDTQYF. DNA of the CDR3: TGTGCCAGCAGTGAAGGGGTTCGTAATCAGGGAGATACGCAGTATTTT.

The chain joins TRBV7-2 to TRBJ2-3; the D is unclear. The CDR3 spans 14 residues. Between the trimmed V and J ends, which lost 1 base and 5 bases, there was a span of 10 bases. CDR1 SGHTA and CDR2 FQGNSA come from the germline V gene. CDR3 amino acids: CASSLEGTLDTQYF. In nucleotides, the CDR3 is TGTGCCAGCAGCTTAGAGGGTACCCTAGATACGCAGTATTTT.

V is TRBV4-3 and J is TRBJ2-1; D unclear. V was cut by 1 base and J by 1 base, with 14 bases left in between. The germline V gene has CDR1 LGHNA and CDR2 YSLEER. There are 17 residues in the CDR3. DNA for the CDR3: TGCGCCAGCAGCCAAGTTGAGGTCAAGCTATCCTACAATGAGCAGTTCTTC. Protein product: CASSQVEVKLSYNEQFF.

The rearrangement uses TRBV7-9 and TRBJ2-1; D possibly corresponds to TRBD1 (5 bases). Germline CDR1 and CDR2: SEHNR and FQNEAQ (reference sequence). The CDR3 length is 13 residues. The V and J ends lost 2 bases and 7 bases respectively, with 9 bases between them. In nucleotides, the CDR3 is TGTGCCAGCAGCTTACCCCCAGGGAATGAGCAGTTCTTC. As protein: CASSLPPGNEQFF.